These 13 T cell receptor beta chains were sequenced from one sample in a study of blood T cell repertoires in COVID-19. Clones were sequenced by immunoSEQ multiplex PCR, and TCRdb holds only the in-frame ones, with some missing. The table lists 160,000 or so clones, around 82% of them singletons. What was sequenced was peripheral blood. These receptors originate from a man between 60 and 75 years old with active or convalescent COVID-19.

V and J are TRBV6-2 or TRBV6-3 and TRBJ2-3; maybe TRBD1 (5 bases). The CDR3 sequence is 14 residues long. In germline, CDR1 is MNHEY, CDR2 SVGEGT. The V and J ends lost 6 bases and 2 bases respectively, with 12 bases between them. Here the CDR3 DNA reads TGTGCCAGCAGCATGACAGAAATCACAGATACGCAGTATTTT. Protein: CASSMTEITDTQYF.

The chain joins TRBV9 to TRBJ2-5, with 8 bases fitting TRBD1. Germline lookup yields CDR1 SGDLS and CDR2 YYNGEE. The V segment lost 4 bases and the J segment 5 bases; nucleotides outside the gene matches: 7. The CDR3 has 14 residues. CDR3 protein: CASSKRTGRETQYF. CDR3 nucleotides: TGTGCCAGCAGCAAAAGGACAGGGCGTGAGACCCAGTACTTC.

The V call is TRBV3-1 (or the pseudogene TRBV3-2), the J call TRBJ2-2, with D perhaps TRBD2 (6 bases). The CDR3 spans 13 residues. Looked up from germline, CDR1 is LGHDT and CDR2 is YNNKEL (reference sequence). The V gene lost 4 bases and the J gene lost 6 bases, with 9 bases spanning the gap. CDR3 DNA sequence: TGTGCCAGCAGCCGACCGGGAGCCGGGGAGCTGTTTTTT. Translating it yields CASSRPGAGELFF.

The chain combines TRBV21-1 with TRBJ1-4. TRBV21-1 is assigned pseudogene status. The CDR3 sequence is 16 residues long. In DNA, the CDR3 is TGTGCCAGCAGCAAAGGGGCGGGGCAAACTAATGAAAAACTGTTTTTT. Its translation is CASSKGAGQTNEKLFF.

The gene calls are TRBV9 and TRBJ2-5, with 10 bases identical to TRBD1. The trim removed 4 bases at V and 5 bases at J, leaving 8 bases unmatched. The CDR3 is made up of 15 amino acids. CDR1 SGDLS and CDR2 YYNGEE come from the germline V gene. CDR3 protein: CASSPRQGAFETQYF. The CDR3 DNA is TGTGCCAGCAGCCCACGACAGGGGGCATTTGAGACCCAGTACTTC.

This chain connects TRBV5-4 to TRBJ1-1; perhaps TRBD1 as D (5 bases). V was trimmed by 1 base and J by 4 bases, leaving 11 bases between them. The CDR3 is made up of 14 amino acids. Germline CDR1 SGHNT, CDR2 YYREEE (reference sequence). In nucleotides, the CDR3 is TGTGCCAGCAGCTTGAGGGGTCCAGGCACTGAAGCTTTCTTT. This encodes CASSLRGPGTEAFF.

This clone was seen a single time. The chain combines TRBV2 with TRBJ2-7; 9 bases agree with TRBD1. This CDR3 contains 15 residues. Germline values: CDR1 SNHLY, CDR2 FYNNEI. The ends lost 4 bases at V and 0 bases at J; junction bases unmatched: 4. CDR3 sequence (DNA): TGTGCCAGCAGTGTTGGACAGGGGTCCTCCTACGAGCAGTACTTC. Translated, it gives CASSVGQGSSYEQYF.

CDR3 in DNA: TGTGCCAGCAGTACCCCGAGCGGGCCTTCGACCGGGGAGCTGTTTTTT. As protein: CASSTPSGPSTGELFF. The J gene is TRBJ2-2, the V gene TRBV6-6; a possible D gene is TRBD2 (6 bases). V lost 5 bases, J lost 5 bases, and 18 bases lay in between. Looked up from germline, CDR1 is MNHNY and CDR2 is SVGAGI (reference sequence). The CDR3 loop spans 16 amino acids.

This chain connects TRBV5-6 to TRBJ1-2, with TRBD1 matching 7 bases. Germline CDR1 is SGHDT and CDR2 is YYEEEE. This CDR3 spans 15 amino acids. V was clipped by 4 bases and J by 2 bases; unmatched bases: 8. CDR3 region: CASSLGPTGNYGYTF. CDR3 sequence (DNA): TGTGCCAGCAGCCTCGGACCGACAGGGAACTATGGCTACACCTTC.

In DNA, the CDR3 is TGCGCCAGCAGCCAAGAAGCTAGCGGGAGGGGCGAGCAGTACTTC. This encodes CASSQEASGRGEQYF. The chain joins TRBV4-1 to TRBJ2-7; 12 bases match TRBD2. The V gene end was trimmed by 0 bases and the J gene end by 6 bases; junction bases not matched to a gene: 3. Germline V CDR1 and CDR2: MGHRA, YSYEKL. The CDR3 sequence is 15 residues long.

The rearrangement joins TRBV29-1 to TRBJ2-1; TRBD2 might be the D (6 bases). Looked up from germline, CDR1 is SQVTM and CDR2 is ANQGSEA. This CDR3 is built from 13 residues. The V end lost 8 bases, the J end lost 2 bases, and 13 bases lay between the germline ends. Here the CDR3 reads CSPMAGPYNEQFF. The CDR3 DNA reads TGCAGCCCCATGGCGGGACCCTACAATGAGCAGTTCTTC.

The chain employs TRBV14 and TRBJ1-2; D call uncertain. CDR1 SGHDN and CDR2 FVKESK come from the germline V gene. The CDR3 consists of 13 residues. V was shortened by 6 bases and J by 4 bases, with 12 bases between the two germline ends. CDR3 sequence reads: CASSPQRSYGYTF. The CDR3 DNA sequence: TGTGCCAGCAGTCCACAGAGATCCTATGGCTACACCTTC. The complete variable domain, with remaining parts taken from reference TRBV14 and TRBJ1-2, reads EAGVTQFPSHSVIEKGQTVTLRCDPISGHDNLYWYRRVMGKEIKFLLHFVKESKQDESGMPNNRFLAERTGGTYSTLKVQPAELEDSGVYFCASSPQRSYGYTFGSGTRLTVV.

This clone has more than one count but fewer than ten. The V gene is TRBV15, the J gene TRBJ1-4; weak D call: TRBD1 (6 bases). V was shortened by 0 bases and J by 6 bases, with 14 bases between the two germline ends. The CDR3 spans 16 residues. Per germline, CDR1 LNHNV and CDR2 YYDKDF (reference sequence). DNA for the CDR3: TGTGCCACCAGCAGAGATGAGGGGGGGTTGGATGAAAAACTGTTTTTT. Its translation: CATSRDEGGLDEKLFF.